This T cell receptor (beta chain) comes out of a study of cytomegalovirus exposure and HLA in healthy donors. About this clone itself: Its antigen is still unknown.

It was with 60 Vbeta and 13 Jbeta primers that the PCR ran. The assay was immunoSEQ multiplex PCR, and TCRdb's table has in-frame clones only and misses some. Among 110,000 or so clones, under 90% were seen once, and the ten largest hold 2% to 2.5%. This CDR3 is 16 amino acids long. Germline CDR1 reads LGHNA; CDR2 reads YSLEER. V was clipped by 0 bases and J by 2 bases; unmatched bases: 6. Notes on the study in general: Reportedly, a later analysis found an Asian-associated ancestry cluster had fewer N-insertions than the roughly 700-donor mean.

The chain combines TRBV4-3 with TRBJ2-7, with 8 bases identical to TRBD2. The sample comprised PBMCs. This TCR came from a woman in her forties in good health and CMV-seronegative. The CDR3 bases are TGCGCCAGCAGCCAAGATTCCTGGCGGGAGGCCTACGAGCAGTACTTC. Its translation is CASSQDSWREAYEQYF.